This paragraph covers one T cell receptor beta chain sequence. The antigen is undetermined. V lost 10 bases and J lost 1, with 7 bases in between. The V gene's germline CDR1 is ENHRY and CDR2 SYGVKD. This CDR3 is built from 11 residues. Sequencing was performed with immunoSEQ multiplex PCR; in TCRdb, only in-frame clones are kept and a portion is missing. The profile shows around 64,000 clones, approximately 80% of them singletons. The data were taken from a study of OX40 agonist ivuxolimab in advanced cancers. As for the study in general: Melanoma, hepatocellular carcinoma, head and neck or renal cell cancer occurred in dose-escalation patients. Subjects had a mean age of roughly 60 years, with a range of 23 to 79; more than 75% were male. Whole-study results and caveats: At doses 0.1 to 3.0 mg/kg, CD4+ and CD8+ clones expanded.

The chain combines TRBV10-3 with TRBJ1-1; D is undetermined. Sequenced here: CD4+ or CD8+ T cells sorted from blood, sampled in a trial of the OX40 agonist ivuxolimab. This receptor was obtained from an adult with an advanced solid tumor such as melanoma, head and neck, liver or kidney cancer. This CDR3 is CATTGNTEAFF. Here the CDR3 DNA reads TGTGCCACGACGGGGAACACTGAAGCTTTCTTT.